Presented here are 23 T cell receptor beta chains from one specimen sequenced in a study of radiotherapy plus CTLA-4 blockade in lung cancer. Here immunoSEQ multiplex PCR was the method, and the copy in TCRdb shows in-frame clones only, minus some. Of tens of thousands of clones in the sample, 70% to 85% are singletons; the top ten hold around 7.5%. The sample here was peripheral blood, taken from a patient treated with radiotherapy plus ipilimumab. These receptors all come from a human donor with non-small cell lung cancer who had stable disease on radiotherapy plus ipilimumab.

V gene TRBV18 combines with J gene TRBJ2-5; 10 nucleotides align to TRBD2. The V segment lost 4 bases and the J segment 2 bases; nucleotides outside the gene matches: 4. Germline CDR1 is KGHSH and CDR2 is LQKENI. The CDR3 totals 15 residues. The CDR3 nucleotides are TGTGCCAGCTCACGCGGAGCGGGGGGGCAAGAGACCCAGTACTTC. Its protein is CASSRGAGGQETQYF.

J is TRBJ2-3 and V is TRBV29-1; tentatively, D is TRBD2 (5 bases). From germline, CDR1 is SQVTM and CDR2 ANQGSEA. CDR3 length equals 13 residues. V was shortened by 2 bases and J by 2 bases, with 8 bases between the two germline ends. CDR3 sequence (DNA): TGCAGCGTTGAATCGGGGAACACAGATACGCAGTATTTT. This codes for CSVESGNTDTQYF.

The table lists this clone with a few counts. The genes are TRBV6-6 and TRBJ2-2; 13 bases are a match to TRBD2. The V and J ends lost 6 bases and 4 bases, in that order; junction bases with no gene match: 5. CDR3 length: 16 amino acids. Germline V gene lookup returns CDR1 MNHNY and CDR2 SVGAGI (reference sequence). The CDR3 region has the DNA TGTGCCAGCAGGTCGACTAGCGGGGGGATCACCGGGGAGCTGTTTTTT. Its protein is CASRSTSGGITGELFF.

The gene calls are TRBV5-1 and TRBJ2-7; 10 nucleotides align to TRBD1. This CDR3 is built from 14 residues. Trimming removed 4 bases from V and 5 bases from J; junction bases left unmatched: 6. Germline CDR1 SGHRS, CDR2 YFSETQ. The DNA for the CDR3 is TGCGCCAGCAGCCCGACCGGGACAGGGGACGAGCAGTACGTC. Encoded protein: CASSPTGTGDEQYV.

This clone turned up a few times. The genes are TRBV14 and TRBJ1-6, with TRBD1 matching 7 bases. Per the germline V gene, CDR1 is SGHDN and CDR2 is FVKESK. With 2 bases clipped from V and 6 bases from J, the junction kept 4 bases outside the gene matches. The CDR3 is 15 amino acids. The CDR3 region is CASSQRTGFNSPLHF. Here the CDR3 DNA reads TGTGCCAGCAGCCAACGGACAGGTTTTAATTCACCCCTCCACTTT.

This clone showed up just a few times. This chain links TRBV6-1 with TRBJ2-7, with a possible D match to TRBD1 (6 bases). Per germline, CDR1 MNHNS and CDR2 SASEGT. V dropped 8 bases and J dropped 3 bases, with 14 bases sitting between them. This CDR3 has 13 amino acids. The CDR3 DNA is TGTGCCAGCCCAGGGGACACCAGCTACGAGCAGTACGTC. The encoded protein is CASPGDTSYEQYV.

The rearrangement uses TRBV5-1 and TRBJ1-1; D is ambiguous. V was shortened by 4 bases and J by 0 bases, with 7 bases between the two germline ends. The germline V gene encodes CDR1 SGHRS and CDR2 YFSETQ. This CDR3 region has 13 residues. The CDR3 bases are TGCGCCAGCAGCCCTCGCTTGAACACTGAAGCTTTCTTT. Residues: CASSPRLNTEAFF.

V gene TRBV5-1 combines with J gene TRBJ1-1, with 7 nucleotides matching TRBD1. The CDR3 has 16 amino acids. Per the germline V gene, CDR1 is SGHRS and CDR2 is YFSETQ. The ends lost 4 bases at V and 0 bases at J; junction bases unmatched: 9. CDR3 sequence (DNA): TGCGCCAGCAGCACAAGTGCAGGGGGGATGAACACTGAAGCTTTCTTT. It translates to CASSTSAGGMNTEAFF. Filled out from reference TRBV5-1 and TRBJ1-1, the complete variable domain reads KAGVTQTPRYLIKTRGQQVTLSCSPISGHRSVSWYQQTPGQGLQFLFEYFSETQRNKGNFPGRFSGRQFSNSRSEMNVSTLELGDSALYLCASSTSAGGMNTEAFFGQGTRLTVV.

The V gene is TRBV6-1, the J gene TRBJ1-2; D possibly corresponds to TRBD1 (6 bases). The CDR3 runs to 12 residues. Germline V gene lookup returns CDR1 MNHNS and CDR2 SASEGT. With 5 bases removed from V and 8 bases from J, the gap between germline ends came to 12 bases. CDR3 protein: CASSLTGDGYTF. The CDR3 nucleotides read TGTGCCAGCAGTCTGACAGGTGACGGCTACACCTTC.

The V and J genes are TRBV19 and TRBJ2-4; TRBD1 agrees at 8 bases. Trimming took 3 bases from V and 1 from J; bases not matched to a gene: 11. The CDR3 is 18 amino acids. Germline V CDR1 and CDR2: LNHDA, SQIVND (reference sequence). The CDR3 loop reads CASSMKSGGLSAKNIQYF. CDR3 coding DNA: TGTGCCAGTAGTATGAAGTCAGGGGGCCTTTCGGCCAAAAACATTCAGTACTTC.

The table lists this clone with a few counts. The chain uses TRBV19 and TRBJ1-5, with D uncertain. Trimming shortened V by 0 bases and J by 0 bases, and 12 bases separated the two germline ends. CDR1 is LNHDA and CDR2 is SQIVND in the germline V gene (reference sequence). The CDR3 runs to 17 residues. For the CDR3, the DNA is TGTGCCAGTAGTATAGATCGGAGGAGCCTTAGCAATCAGCCCCAGCATTTT. This translates into CASSIDRRSLSNQPQHF.

CDR3 sequence: CASSWDRVDQPQHF. The CDR3 nucleotides read TGTGCCAGCAGTTGGGACAGGGTAGATCAGCCCCAGCATTTT. V and J are TRBV28 and TRBJ1-5, with 9 bases fitting TRBD1. Germline values: CDR1 MDHEN, CDR2 SYDVKM. V trimming: 4 bases; J trimming: 5 bases; junction bases outside the gene matches: 3. The length of the CDR3 is 14 residues. Based on the CDR3 plus reference TRBV28 and TRBJ1-5, the full variable domain is DVKVTQSSRYLVKRTGEKVFLECVQDMDHENMFWYRQDPGLGLRLIYFSYDVKMKEKGDIPEGYSVSREKKERFSLILESASTNQTSMYLCASSWDRVDQPQHFGDGTRLSIL.

The V and J genes are TRBV5-4 and TRBJ1-4; 9 bases align to TRBD1. Per the germline V gene, CDR1 is SGHNT and CDR2 is YYREEE (reference sequence). Trimming took 4 bases from V and 7 from J; bases not matched to a gene: 11. The CDR3 runs to 16 residues. The CDR3 bases are TGTGCCAGCAGCCCGCCAACAGGGGGCCGGGTTGAAAAACTGTTTTTT. The encoded protein is CASSPPTGGRVEKLFF.

This clone is a singleton in its sample. This chain connects TRBV2 to TRBJ2-2, with TRBD2 identical over 7 bases. With 7 bases clipped from V and 4 bases from J, the junction kept 3 bases outside the gene matches. Germline V gives CDR1 SNHLY, CDR2 FYNNEI. This CDR3 has 13 residues. DNA for the CDR3: TGTGCCAGCAAGAGACTAGCCACCGGGGAGCTGTTTTTT. It encodes CASKRLATGELFF.

This clone was observed a handful of times. The V gene is TRBV6-5, the J gene TRBJ2-7; D may be TRBD2 (6 bases). V dropped 5 bases and J dropped 2 bases, with 16 bases sitting between them. The V gene's germline CDR1 is MNHEY and CDR2 SVGAGI. The CDR3 runs 15 residues. The CDR3, as DNA: TGTGCCAGCAGTAACCCATTAGCGGCCGCCTACGAGCAGTACGTC. Its protein product is CASSNPLAAAYEQYV.

CDR3 DNA: TGTGCCAGCAGCGCCTGGAGGGGACCTGAAGCTTTCTTT. Amino acid sequence: CASSAWRGPEAFF. This rearrangement joins TRBV7-2 to TRBJ1-1; a possible D gene is TRBD1 (5 bases). Germline V gene lookup returns CDR1 SGHTA and CDR2 FQGNSA. CDR3 length: 13 residues. The V gene lost 5 bases and the J gene lost 6 bases, with 13 bases spanning the gap.

Only one count was recorded for this clone. The CDR3 nucleotides are TGTGCCAGCAGTAGGGGGCAGGGAGTATATGGCTACACCTTC. Its translation is CASSRGQGVYGYTF. The chain combines TRBV27 with TRBJ1-2; 7 bases are a match to TRBD1. The CDR3 extends over 14 amino acids. With 5 bases clipped from V and 5 bases from J, the junction kept 8 bases outside the gene matches. Germline V gene sequence: CDR1 MNHEY, CDR2 SMNVEV (reference sequence).

The chain links TRBV18 to TRBJ1-2, with 7 bases fitting TRBD1. The CDR3 has 16 amino acids. The J segment lost 1 base and the V segment lost 3 bases, leaving 8 bases of the junction unmatched. From germline, CDR1 is KGHSH and CDR2 LQKENI. CDR3 nucleotide sequence: TGTGCCAGCTCACCTCGGGACAGCGCACTTAACTATGGCTACACCTTC. Translating it yields CASSPRDSALNYGYTF.

J is TRBJ1-2 and V is TRBV6-4, with D tentatively TRBD1 (5 bases). Trimming took off 5 bases at V and 4 bases at J, with 17 bases between the two ends. CDR1 MRHNA and CDR2 SNTAGT come from the germline V gene. CDR3 length: 15 amino acids. CDR3 bases: TGTGCCAGCAGTCCCCAGGGTGGCCAGCCCTATGGCTACACCTTC. This encodes CASSPQGGQPYGYTF.

V gene TRBV6-5 combines with J gene TRBJ1-1; no reliable D call. The CDR3 sequence is 14 residues long. V was shortened by 5 bases and J by 6 bases, with 16 bases between the two germline ends. CDR1 and CDR2 (germline): MNHEY, SVGAGI. CDR3 sequence reads: CASSPRTLIAEAFF. The CDR3 DNA reads TGTGCCAGCAGTCCCAGGACCCTGATCGCTGAAGCTTTCTTT.

The rearrangement links TRBV29-1 to TRBJ1-1, with D possibly matching TRBD1 (6 bases). V was shortened by 4 bases and J by 3 bases, with 24 bases between the two germline ends. CDR3 size: 17 residues. The germline gives CDR1 SQVTM, CDR2 ANQGSEA. The DNA of the CDR3 is TGCAGCGTTGCGGGCCGGACAGCGCGAAGGGAGCACACTGAAGCTTTCTTT. Its protein product is CSVAGRTARREHTEAFF.

V gene TRBV6-5 combines with J gene TRBJ1-6; 8 bases are shared with TRBD1. J gave up 6 bases and V 0 bases, and 1 base lay outside the gene matches. This CDR3 has 15 residues. Germline CDR1 reads MNHEY; CDR2 reads SVGAGI. In DNA form, the CDR3 reads TGTGCCAGCAGTTACTCTCAGGGGGCTAATTCACCCCTCCACTTT. Its translation is CASSYSQGANSPLHF.

The CDR3 is CSVDGSTDTQYF. CDR3 in DNA: TGCAGCGTTGACGGAAGCACAGATACGCAGTATTTT. The gene calls are TRBV29-1 and TRBJ2-3; D is ambiguous. Between the trimmed V and J ends, which lost 3 bases and 0 bases, there was a span of 4 bases. From germline, CDR1 is SQVTM and CDR2 ANQGSEA. The CDR3 is 12 residues long.